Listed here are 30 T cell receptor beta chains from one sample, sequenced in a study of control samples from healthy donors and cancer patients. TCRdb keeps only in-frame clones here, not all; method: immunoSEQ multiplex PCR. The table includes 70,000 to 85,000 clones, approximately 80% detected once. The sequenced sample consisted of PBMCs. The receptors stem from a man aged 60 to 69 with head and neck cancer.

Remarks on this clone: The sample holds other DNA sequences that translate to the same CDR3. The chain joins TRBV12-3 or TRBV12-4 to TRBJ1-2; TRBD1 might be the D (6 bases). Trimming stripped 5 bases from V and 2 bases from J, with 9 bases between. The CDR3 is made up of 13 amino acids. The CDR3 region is CASSPTGNYGYTF. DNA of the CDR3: TGTGCCAGCAGTCCCACAGGGAACTATGGCTACACCTTC.

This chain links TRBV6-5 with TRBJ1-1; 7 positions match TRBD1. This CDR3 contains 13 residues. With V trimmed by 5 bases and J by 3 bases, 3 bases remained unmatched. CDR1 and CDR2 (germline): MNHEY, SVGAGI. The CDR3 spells CASSRTGDTEAFF. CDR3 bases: TGTGCCAGCAGTAGAACAGGGGACACTGAAGCTTTCTTT.

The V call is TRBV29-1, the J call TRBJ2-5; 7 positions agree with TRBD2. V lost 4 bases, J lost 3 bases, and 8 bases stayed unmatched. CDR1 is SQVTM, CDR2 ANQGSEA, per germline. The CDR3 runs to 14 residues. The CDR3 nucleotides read TGCAGCGTTGTTATGTCTAGCGGAAAAGAGACCCAGTACTTC. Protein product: CSVVMSSGKETQYF.

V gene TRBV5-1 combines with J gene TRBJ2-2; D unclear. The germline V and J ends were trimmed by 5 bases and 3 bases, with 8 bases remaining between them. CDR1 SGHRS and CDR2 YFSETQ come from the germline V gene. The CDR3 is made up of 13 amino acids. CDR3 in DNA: TGCGCCAGCAGTTTGAGCTACACCGGGGAGCTGTTTTTT. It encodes CASSLSYTGELFF.

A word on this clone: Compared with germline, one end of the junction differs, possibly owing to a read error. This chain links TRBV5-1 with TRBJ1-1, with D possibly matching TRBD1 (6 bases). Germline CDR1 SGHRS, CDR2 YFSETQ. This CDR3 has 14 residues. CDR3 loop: CVSSTTGLSTEAFF. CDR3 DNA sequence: TGCGTCAGCAGCACCACAGGGTTATCCACTGAAGCTTTCTTT.

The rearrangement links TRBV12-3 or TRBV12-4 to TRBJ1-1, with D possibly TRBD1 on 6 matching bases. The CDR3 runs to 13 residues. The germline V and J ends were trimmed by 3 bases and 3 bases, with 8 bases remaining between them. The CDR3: CASSFGGHTEAFF. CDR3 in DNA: TGTGCCAGCAGTTTCGGGGGCCACACTGAAGCTTTCTTT.

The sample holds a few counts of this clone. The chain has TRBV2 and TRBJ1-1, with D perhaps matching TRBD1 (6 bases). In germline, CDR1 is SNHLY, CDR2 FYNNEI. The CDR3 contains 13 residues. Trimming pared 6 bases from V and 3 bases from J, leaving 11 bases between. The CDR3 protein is CASRLDSYTEAFF. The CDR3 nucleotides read TGTGCCAGCAGACTGGACAGTTACACTGAAGCTTTCTTT.

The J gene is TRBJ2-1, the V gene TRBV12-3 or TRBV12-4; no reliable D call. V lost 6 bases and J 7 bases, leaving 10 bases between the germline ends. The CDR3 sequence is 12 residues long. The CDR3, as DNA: TGTGCCAGCAGGGCTGGGTGGAATGAGCAGTTCTTC. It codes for CASRAGWNEQFF.

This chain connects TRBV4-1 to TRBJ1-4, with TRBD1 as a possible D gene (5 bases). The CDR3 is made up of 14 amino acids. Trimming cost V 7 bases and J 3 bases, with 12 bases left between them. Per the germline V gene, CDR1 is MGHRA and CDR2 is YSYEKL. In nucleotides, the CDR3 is TGCGCCAGCACGACGGGACTTTCTAATGAAAAACTGTTTTTT. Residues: CASTTGLSNEKLFF.

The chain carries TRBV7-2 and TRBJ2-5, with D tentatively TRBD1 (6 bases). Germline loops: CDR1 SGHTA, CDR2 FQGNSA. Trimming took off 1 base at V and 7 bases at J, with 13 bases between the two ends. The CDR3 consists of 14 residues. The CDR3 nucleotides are TGTGCCAGCAGCTTAGGGGGGCAGGCAGGGACCCAGTACTTC. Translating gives CASSLGGQAGTQYF.

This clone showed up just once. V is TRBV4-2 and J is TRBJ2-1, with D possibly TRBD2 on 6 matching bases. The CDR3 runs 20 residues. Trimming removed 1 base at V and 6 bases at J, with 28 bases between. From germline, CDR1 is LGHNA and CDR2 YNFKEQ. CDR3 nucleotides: TGTGCCAGCAGCCAAGTTGAAGGACGAACTAGCCCTTACGTCGGCAATGAGCAGTTCTTC. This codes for CASSQVEGRTSPYVGNEQFF.

CDR3 sequence reads: CASTKGTTYEQYF. CDR3 sequence (DNA): TGTGCCAGCACTAAAGGGACTACCTACGAGCAGTACTTC. J is TRBJ2-7 and V is TRBV7-9, with TRBD2 identical over 7 bases. CDR3 length: 13 residues. Germline V gene data show CDR1 as SEHNR and CDR2 as FQNEAQ (reference sequence). Unmatched junction bases numbered 5, after V lost 7 bases and J lost 2 bases.

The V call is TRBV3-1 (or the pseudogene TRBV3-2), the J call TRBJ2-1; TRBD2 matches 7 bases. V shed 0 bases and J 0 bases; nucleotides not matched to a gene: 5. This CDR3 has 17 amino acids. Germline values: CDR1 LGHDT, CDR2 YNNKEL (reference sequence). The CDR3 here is CASSQEVGRSSYNEQFF. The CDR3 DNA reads TGTGCCAGCAGCCAAGAGGTCGGGAGGAGCTCCTACAATGAGCAGTTCTTC.

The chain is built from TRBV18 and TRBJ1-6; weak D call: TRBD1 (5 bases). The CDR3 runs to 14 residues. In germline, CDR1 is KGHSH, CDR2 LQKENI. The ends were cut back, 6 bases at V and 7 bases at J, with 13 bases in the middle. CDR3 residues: CASSTGGINSPLHF. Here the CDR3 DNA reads TGTGCCAGCTCTACCGGGGGGATCAATTCACCCCTCCACTTT.

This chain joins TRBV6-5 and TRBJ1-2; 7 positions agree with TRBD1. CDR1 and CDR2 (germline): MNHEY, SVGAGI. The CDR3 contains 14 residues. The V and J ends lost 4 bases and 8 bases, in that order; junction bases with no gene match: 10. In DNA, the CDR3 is TGTGCCAGCAGTTCCTCGTTAACAGGGGTCGGCTACACCTTC. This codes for CASSSSLTGVGYTF.

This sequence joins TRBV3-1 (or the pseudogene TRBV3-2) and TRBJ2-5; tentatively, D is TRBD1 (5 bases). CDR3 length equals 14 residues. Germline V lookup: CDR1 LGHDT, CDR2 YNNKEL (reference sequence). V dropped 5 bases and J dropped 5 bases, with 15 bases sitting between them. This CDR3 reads CASSNNQGSETQYF. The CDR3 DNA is TGTGCCAGCAGCAATAACCAGGGTAGTGAGACCCAGTACTTC.

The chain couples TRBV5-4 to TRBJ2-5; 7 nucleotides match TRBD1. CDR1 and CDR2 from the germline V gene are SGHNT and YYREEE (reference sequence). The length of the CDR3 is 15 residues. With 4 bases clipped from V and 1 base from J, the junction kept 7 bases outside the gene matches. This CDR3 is CASSPASGGQETQYF. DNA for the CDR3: TGTGCCAGCAGCCCGGCTTCAGGGGGCCAAGAGACCCAGTACTTC.

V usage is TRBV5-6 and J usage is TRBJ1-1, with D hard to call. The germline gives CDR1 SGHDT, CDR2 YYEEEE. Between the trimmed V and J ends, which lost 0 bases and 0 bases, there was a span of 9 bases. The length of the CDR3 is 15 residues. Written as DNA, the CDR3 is TGTGCCAGCAGCTTGGGAACTGTGATGAACACTGAAGCTTTCTTT. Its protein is CASSLGTVMNTEAFF.

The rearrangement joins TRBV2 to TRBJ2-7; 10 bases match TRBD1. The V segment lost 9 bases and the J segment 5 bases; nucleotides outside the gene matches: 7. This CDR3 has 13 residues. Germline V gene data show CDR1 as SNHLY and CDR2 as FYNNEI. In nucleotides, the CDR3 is TGTGCCAGTCAGGGTGGGACAGGGGACGAGCAGTACTTC. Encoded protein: CASQGGTGDEQYF.

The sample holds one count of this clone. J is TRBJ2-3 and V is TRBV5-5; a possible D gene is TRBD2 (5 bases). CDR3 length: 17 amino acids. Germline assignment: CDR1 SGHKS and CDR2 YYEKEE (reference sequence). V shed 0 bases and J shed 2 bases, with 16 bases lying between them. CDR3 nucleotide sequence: TGTGCCAGCAGCTTGGATTTTGCAGACTACTACACAGATACGCAGTATTTT. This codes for CASSLDFADYYTDTQYF.

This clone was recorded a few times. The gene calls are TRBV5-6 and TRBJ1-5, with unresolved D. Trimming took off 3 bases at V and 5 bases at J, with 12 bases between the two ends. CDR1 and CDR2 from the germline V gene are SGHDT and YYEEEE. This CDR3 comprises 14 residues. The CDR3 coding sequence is TGTGCCAGCAGCTCTCGGACGTATGATCAGCCCCAGCATTTT. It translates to CASSSRTYDQPQHF.

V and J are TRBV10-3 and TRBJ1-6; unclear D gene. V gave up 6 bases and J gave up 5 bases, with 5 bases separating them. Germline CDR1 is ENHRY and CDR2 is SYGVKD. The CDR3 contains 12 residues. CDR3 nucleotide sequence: TGTGCCATCAGGAAAGATAATTCACCCCTCCACTTT. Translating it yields CAIRKDNSPLHF.

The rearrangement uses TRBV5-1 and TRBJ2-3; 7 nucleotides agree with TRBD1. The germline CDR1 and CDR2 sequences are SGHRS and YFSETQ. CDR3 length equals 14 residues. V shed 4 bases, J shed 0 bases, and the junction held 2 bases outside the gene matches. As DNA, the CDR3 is TGCGCCAGCAGCGAGGGACAGAGCACAGATACGCAGTATTTT. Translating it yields CASSEGQSTDTQYF. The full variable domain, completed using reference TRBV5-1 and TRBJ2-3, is KAGVTQTPRYLIKTRGQQVTLSCSPISGHRSVSWYQQTPGQGLQFLFEYFSETQRNKGNFPGRFSGRQFSNSRSEMNVSTLELGDSALYLCASSEGQSTDTQYFGPGTRLTVL.

Written as DNA, the CDR3 is TGTGCCAGCAGTTACTCTGTTAGCACAGATACGCAGTATTTT. This translates into CASSYSVSTDTQYF. V usage is TRBV6-6 and J usage is TRBJ2-3; the D is unclear. CDR3 size: 14 residues. V was clipped by 0 bases and J by 0 bases, with 4 bases between them. CDR1 is MNHNY and CDR2 is SVGAGI in the germline V gene (reference sequence).

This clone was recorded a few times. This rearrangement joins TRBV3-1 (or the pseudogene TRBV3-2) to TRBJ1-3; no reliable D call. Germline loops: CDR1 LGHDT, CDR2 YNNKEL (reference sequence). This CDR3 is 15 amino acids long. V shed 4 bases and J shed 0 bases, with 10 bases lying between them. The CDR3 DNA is TGTGCCAGCAGCCGCGGACGGATCTCTGGAAACACCATATATTTT. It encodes CASSRGRISGNTIYF.

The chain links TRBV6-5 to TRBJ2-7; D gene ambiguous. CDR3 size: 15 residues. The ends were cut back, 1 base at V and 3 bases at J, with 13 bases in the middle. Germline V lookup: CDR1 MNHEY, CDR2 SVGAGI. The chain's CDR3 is CASSYLGTVGYEQYF. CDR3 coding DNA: TGTGCCAGCAGTTACTTGGGCACTGTGGGCTACGAGCAGTACTTC.

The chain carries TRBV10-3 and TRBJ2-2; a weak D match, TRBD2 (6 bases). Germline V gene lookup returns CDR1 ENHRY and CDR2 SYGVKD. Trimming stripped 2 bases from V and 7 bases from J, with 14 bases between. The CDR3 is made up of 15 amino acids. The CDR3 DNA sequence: TGTGCCATCAGTGAGACACCGGGAGAGGGCGGGGAGCTGTTTTTT. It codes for CAISETPGEGGELFF.

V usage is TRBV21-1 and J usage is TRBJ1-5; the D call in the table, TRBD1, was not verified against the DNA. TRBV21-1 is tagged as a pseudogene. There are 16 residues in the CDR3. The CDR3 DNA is TGTGCCAGCCCCTCAACAGGGGGCAAGAGTGATCAGCCCCAGCATTTT. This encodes CASPSTGGKSDQPQHF.

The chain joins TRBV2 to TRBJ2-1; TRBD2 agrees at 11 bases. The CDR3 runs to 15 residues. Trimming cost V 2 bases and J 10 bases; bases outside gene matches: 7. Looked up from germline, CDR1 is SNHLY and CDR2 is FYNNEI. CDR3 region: CASSETLAGAREQFF. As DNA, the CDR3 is TGTGCCAGCAGTGAAACACTAGCGGGAGCGCGGGAGCAGTTCTTC.

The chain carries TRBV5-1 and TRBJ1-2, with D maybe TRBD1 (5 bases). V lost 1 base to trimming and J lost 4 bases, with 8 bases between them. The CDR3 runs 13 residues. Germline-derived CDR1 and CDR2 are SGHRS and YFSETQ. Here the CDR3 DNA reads TGCGCCAGCAGCTTGAACGGGGGCTATGGCTACACCTTC. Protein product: CASSLNGGYGYTF. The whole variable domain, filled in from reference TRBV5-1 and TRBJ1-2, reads KAGVTQTPRYLIKTRGQQVTLSCSPISGHRSVSWYQQTPGQGLQFLFEYFSETQRNKGNFPGRFSGRQFSNSRSEMNVSTLELGDSALYLCASSLNGGYGYTFGSGTRLTVV.